The subject of this entry is one T cell receptor beta chain. The germline gives CDR1 SGHTA, CDR2 FQGNSA. The CDR3 is made up of 17 amino acids. Trimming left V 4 bases short and J 2 bases short, with 18 bases between. The sample is drawn from a study of blood T cell repertoires in COVID-19. Study-level information: Donors in the United States, Italy and Spain gave samples during acute or convalescent COVID-19. Sample material is recorded as cDNA or gDNA derived from T cells, B-cell-depleted T cells, or PBMCs.

Only in-frame clones appear in the TCRdb table, and some are missing; sequencing was by immunoSEQ multiplex PCR. The repertoire holds about 270,000 clones, about four fifths seen once, with 2.5% to 3% in the top ten. The chain has TRBV7-2 and TRBJ2-1, with D uncertain. The source is an older woman with active or convalescent COVID-19. Sequenced sample: peripheral blood. The CDR3 DNA follows: TGTGCCAGCAGCTATCCACCCGCCTCAGTTGCCTACAATGAGCAGTTCTTC. Amino acid sequence: CASSYPPASVAYNEQFF. Complete variable domain (other parts from reference TRBV7-2 and TRBJ2-1): GAGVSQSPSNKVTEKGKDVELRCDPISGHTALYWYRQSLGQGLEFLIYFQGNSAPDKSGLPSDRFSAERTGGSVSTLTIQRTQQEDSAVYLCASSYPPASVAYNEQFFGPGTRLTVL.